This paragraph covers one T cell receptor beta chain sequence. What it recognizes is unknown. Here immunoSEQ multiplex PCR was the method, and the copy in TCRdb shows in-frame clones only, minus some. The table records about 68,000 clones, about two thirds of them present only once. These data come from a study of cytotoxic CD8 clonotypes in ibrutinib-treated CLL. Findings of the study overall: Public clonotypes, found uncommonly, either contracted or stayed stable on treatment.

PBMCs that had been cryopreserved were the source of approximately 2 micrograms of genomic DNA for TCR beta libraries. The CDR3 is 15 amino acids. Germline V gene sequence: CDR1 MNHEY, CDR2 SMNVEV (reference sequence). V shed 6 bases and J 8 bases; nucleotides not matched to a gene: 8. The specimen comprised PBMCs, sampled after 12 months of ibrutinib treatment. The TCR was taken from a human donor with chronic lymphocytic leukemia. This rearrangement joins TRBV27 to TRBJ2-1; 12 bases fit TRBD2. CDR3: CASSAPSGGAYEQFF. The DNA of the CDR3 is TGTGCCAGCAGCGCCCCTAGCGGGGGGGCCTATGAGCAGTTCTTC.